This T cell receptor (beta chain) was observed in a study of molecular identifiers for immune sequencing clone quantification. Broader study findings: Reportedly, one cell's Jurkat TCR RNA was detected within 1,200,000 naive CD8 cells.

TCRdb re-called the PCR reads with MiXCR, one entry per CDR3 protein. The sample yields tens of thousands of distinct CDR3 sequences, approximately 24% seen once. This clonotype was seen many times. Its antigen is unknown. The ends were cut back, 0 bases at V and 3 bases at J, with 11 bases in the middle. This CDR3 is built from 16 residues. Germline CDR1 is PRHDT and CDR2 is FYEKMQ (reference sequence). Sorting was used to obtain naive CD8 T cells (CD8+CD4-CCR7+CD45RA+). Sequencing used naive CD8+ T cells from blood, with Jurkat cell RNA spiked in. Subset of the sample: FACS-sorted CD8+CD4-CCR7+CD45RA+ naive T cells. The chain couples TRBV13 to TRBJ2-2, with TRBD2 as a possible D gene (7 bases). The TCR originated in a human donor in good health. Some libraries in this study had Jurkat cell RNA spiked in. CDR3 nucleotide sequence: TGTGCCAGCAGCTTAGGCTTGCGGGGGCACACCGGGGAGCTGTTTTTT. This codes for CASSLGLRGHTGELFF. Variable domain in full (rest from reference TRBV13 and TRBJ2-2): AAGVIQSPRHLIKEKRETATLKCYPIPRHDTVYWYQQGPGQDPQFLISFYEKMQSDKGSIPDRFSAQQFSDYHSELNMSSLELGDSALYFCASSLGLRGHTGELFFGEGSRLTVL.